This entry is about one T cell receptor (beta chain). The data derive from a study of blood T cell repertoires in COVID-19. Study-level background: Acute and convalescent COVID-19 specimens originated in the United States, Italy and Spain.

The germline CDR1 and CDR2 sequences are LGHDT and YNNKEL (reference sequence). The V gene end was trimmed by 1 base and the J gene end by 1 base; junction bases not matched to a gene: 2. This CDR3 is built from 15 residues. Assay used: immunoSEQ multiplex PCR; TCRdb lists only in-frame clones, some missing. The profile shows about 160,000 clones, more than 75% of them singletons. The sequencing sample was made of PBMCs or T cells enriched from blood (not recorded which). The sequence came from a woman aged 50 to 60 who had recovered from COVID-19. The V gene is TRBV3-1 (or the pseudogene TRBV3-2), the J gene TRBJ2-7, with TRBD2 matching 9 bases. The CDR3 nucleotides are TGTGCCAGCAGCCAAGTCCTAGCGGGGTCCTACGAGCAGTACTTC. This gives the protein CASSQVLAGSYEQYF.